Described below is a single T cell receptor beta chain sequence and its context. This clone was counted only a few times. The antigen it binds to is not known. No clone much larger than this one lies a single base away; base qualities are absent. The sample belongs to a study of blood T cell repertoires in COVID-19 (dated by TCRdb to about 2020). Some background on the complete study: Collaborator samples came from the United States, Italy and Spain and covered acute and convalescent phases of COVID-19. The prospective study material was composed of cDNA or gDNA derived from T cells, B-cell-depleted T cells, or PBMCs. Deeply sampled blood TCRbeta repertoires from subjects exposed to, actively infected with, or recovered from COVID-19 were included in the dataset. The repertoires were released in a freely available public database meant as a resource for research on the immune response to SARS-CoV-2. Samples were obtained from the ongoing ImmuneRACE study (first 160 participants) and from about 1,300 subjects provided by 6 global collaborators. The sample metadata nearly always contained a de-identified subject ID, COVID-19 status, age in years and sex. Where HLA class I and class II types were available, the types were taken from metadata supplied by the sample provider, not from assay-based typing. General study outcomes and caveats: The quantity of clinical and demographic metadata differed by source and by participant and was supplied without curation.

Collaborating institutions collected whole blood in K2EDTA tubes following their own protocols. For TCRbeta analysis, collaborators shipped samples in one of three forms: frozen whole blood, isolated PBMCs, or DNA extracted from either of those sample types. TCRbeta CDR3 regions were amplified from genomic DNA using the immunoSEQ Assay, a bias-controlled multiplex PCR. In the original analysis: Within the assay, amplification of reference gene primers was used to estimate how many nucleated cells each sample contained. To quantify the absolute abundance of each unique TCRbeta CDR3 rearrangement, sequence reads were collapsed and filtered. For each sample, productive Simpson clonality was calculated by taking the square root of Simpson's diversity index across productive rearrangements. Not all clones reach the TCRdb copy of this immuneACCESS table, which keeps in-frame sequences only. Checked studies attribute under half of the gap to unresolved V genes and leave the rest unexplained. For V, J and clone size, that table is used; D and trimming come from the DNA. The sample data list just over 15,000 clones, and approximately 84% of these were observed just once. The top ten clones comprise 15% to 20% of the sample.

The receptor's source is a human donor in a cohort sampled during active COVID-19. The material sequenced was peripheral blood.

CDR3 region: CASSRSTGVSYEQYF. The DNA sequence is given as TGTGCCAGCAGCCGCTCCACGGGGGTTTCCTACGAGCAGTACTTC. Recombination joined TRBV3-1 (or the pseudogene TRBV3-2) with TRBJ2-7; TRBD2 is a weak D gene call, 6 bases matching. V is clipped by 4 bases and J by 1 base, and the sequence between their germline boundaries is 14 bases long. As encoded in the germline V gene (reference sequence), CDR1 is LGHDT while CDR2 is YNNKEL. The CDR3 goes from the cysteine to the phenylalanine over 15 residues. Just CDR3 DNA is preserved here, 45 bases in frame from base 1.